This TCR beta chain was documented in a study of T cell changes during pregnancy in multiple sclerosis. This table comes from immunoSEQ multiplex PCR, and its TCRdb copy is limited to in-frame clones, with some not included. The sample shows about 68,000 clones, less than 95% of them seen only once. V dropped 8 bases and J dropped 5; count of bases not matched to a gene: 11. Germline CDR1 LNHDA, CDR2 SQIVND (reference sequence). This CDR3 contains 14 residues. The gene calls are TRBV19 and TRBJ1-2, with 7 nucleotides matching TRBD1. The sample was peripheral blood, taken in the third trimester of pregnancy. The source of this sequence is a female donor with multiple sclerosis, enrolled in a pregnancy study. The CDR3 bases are TGTGCCAGTCAAAGGGGGACAGCTATTTATGGCTACACCTTC. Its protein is CASQRGTAIYGYTF.